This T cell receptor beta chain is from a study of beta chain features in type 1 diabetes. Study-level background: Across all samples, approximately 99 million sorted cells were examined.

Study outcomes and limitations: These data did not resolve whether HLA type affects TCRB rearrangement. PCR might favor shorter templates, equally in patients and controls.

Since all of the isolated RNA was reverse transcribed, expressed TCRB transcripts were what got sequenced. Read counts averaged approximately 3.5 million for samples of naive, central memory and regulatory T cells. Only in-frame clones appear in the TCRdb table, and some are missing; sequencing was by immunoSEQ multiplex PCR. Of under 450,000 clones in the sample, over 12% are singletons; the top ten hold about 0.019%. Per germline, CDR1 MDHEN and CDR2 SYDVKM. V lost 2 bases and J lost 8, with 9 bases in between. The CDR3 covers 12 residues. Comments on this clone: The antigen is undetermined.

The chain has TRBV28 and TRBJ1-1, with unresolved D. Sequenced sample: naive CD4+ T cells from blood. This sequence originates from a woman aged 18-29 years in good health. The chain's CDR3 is CASSLSAAEAFF. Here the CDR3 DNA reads TGTGCCAGCAGTTTAAGCGCGGCAGAAGCTTTCTTT.